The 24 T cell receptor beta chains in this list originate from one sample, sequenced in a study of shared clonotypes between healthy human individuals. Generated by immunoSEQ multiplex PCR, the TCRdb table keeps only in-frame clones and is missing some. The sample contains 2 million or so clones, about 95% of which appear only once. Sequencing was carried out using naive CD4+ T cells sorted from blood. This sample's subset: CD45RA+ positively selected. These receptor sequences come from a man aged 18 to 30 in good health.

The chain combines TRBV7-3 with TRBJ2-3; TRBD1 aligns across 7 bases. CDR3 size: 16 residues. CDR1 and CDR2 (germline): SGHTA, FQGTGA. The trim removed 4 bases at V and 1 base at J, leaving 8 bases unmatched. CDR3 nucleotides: TGTGCCAGCAGCTCAGGGGGTTTTGGTGGCACAGATACGCAGTATTTT. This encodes CASSSGGFGGTDTQYF.

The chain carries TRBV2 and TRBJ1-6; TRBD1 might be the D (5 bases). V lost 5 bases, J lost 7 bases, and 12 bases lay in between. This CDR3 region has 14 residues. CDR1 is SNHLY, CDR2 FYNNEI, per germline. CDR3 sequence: CASSLDIINSPLHF. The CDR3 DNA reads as TGTGCCAGCAGTCTGGACATAATAAATTCACCCCTCCACTTT.

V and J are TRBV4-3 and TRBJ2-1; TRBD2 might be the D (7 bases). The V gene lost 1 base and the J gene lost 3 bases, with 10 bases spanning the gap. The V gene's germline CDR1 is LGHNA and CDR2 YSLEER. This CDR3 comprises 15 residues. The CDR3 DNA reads TGCGCCAGCAGCCAAGGGGGGGGCCTCTACAATGAGCAGTTCTTC. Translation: CASSQGGGLYNEQFF.

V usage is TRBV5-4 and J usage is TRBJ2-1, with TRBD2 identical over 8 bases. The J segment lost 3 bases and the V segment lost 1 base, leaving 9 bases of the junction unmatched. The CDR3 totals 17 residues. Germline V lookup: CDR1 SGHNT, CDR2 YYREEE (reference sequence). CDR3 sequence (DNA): TGTGCCAGCAGCTTGCCCCAGCGGGGGAGCCTCTACAATGAGCAGTTCTTC. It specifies CASSLPQRGSLYNEQFF.

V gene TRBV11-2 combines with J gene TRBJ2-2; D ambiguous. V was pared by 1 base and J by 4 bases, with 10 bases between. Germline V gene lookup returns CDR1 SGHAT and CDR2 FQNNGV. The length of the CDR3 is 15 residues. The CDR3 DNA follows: TGTGCCAGCAGCTTAGGCCTCCCGGGCACCGGGGAGCTGTTTTTT. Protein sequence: CASSLGLPGTGELFF.

CDR3 sequence: CASSSDAGTDTQYF. The CDR3 DNA follows: TGCGCCAGCAGCTCGGACGCGGGGACTGATACGCAGTATTTT. The chain links TRBV5-1 to TRBJ2-3; D is perhaps TRBD2 (6 bases). CDR1 is SGHRS and CDR2 is YFSETQ in the germline V gene. The CDR3 spans 14 residues. Trimming cost V 3 bases and J 6 bases, with 14 bases left between them.

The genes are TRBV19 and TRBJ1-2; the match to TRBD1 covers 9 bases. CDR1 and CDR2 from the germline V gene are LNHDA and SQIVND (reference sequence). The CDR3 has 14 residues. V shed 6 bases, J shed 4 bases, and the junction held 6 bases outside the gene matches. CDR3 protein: CASRLTGGAYGYTF. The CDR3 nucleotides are TGTGCCAGTAGGCTGACAGGGGGTGCCTATGGCTACACCTTC.

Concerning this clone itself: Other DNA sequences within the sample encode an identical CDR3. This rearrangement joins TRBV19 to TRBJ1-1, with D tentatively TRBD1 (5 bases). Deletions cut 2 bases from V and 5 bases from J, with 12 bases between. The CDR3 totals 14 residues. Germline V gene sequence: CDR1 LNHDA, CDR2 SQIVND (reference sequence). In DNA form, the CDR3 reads TGTGCCAGTAGTATAAGGGGCCCTGGGACTGAAGCTTTCTTT. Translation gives CASSIRGPGTEAFF. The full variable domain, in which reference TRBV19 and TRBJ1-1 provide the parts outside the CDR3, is DGGITQSPKYLFRKEGQNVTLSCEQNLNHDAMYWYRQDPGQGLRLIYYSQIVNDFQKGDIAEGYSVSREKKESFPLTVTSAQKNPTAFYLCASSIRGPGTEAFFGQGTRLTVV.

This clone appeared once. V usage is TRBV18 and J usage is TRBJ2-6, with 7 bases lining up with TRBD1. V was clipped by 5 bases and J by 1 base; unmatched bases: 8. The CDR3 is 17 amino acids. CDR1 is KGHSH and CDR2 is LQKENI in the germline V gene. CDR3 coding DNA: TGTGCCAGCTCAACAGGGACAGCAAAGTCTGGGGCCAACGTCCTGACTTTC. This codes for CASSTGTAKSGANVLTF. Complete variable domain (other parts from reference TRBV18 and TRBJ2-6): NAGVMQNPRHLVRRRGQEARLRCSPMKGHSHVYWYRQLPEEGLKFMVYLQKENIIDESGMPKERFSAEFPKEGPSILRIQQVVRGDSAAYFCASSTGTAKSGANVLTFGAGSRLTVL.

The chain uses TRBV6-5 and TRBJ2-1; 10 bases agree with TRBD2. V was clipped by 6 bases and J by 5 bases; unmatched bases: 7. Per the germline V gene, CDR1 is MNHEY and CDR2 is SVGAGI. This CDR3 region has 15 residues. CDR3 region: CASSGLAEGDNEQFF. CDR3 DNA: TGTGCCAGCAGCGGACTAGCGGAGGGGGACAATGAGCAGTTCTTC.

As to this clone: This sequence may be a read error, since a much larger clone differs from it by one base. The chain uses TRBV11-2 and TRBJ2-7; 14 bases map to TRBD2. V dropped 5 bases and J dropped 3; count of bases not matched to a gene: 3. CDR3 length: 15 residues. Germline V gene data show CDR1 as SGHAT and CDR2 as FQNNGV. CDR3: CASSAGTSGSYEQYF. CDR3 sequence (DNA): TGTGCCAGCAGCGCAGGGACTAGCGGGAGCTACGAGCAGTACTTC. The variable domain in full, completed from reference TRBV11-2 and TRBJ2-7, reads EAGVAQSPRYKIIEKRQSVAFWCNPISGHATLYWYQQILGQGPKLLIQFQNNGVVDDSQLPKDRFSAERLKGVDSTLKIQPAKLEDSAVYLCASSAGTSGSYEQYFGPGTRLTVT.

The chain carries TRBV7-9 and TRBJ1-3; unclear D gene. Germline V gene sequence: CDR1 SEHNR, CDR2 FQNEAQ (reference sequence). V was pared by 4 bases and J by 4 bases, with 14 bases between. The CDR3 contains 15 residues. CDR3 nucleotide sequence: TGTGCCAGCAGCTCAGACCTTGATAAGGGAAACACCATATATTTT. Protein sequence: CASSSDLDKGNTIYF.

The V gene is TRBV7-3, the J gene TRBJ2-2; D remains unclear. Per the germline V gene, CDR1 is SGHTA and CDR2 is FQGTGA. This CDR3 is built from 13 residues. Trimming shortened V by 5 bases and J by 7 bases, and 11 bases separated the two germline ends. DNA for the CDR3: TGTGCCAGCAGCCCGATAGGTGGCGGGGAGCTGTTTTTT. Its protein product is CASSPIGGGELFF.

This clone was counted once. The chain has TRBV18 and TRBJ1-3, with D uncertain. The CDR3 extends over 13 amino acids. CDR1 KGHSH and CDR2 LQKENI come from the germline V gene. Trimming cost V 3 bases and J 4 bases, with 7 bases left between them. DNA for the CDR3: TGTGCCAGCTCACCTAGTGCCGGAAACACCATATATTTT. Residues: CASSPSAGNTIYF.

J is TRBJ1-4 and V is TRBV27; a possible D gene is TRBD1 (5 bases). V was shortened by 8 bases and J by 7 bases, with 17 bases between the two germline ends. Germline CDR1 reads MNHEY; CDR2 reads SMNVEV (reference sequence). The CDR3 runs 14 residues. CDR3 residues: CASGPGGGIEKLFF. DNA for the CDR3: TGTGCCAGCGGCCCGGGGGGAGGAATTGAAAAACTGTTTTTT.

In DNA form, the CDR3 reads TGTGCCAGCAGCGTAGATGTGGTGAACACTGAAGCTTTCTTT. Translating it yields CASSVDVVNTEAFF. This chain connects TRBV9 to TRBJ1-1, with D unclear. Germline V gives CDR1 SGDLS, CDR2 YYNGEE. This CDR3 comprises 14 residues. Trimming left V 0 bases short and J 0 bases short, with 6 bases between.

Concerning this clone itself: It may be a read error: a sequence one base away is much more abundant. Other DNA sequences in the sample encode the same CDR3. Here the CDR3 reads CASSLSGNTIYF. CDR3 DNA sequence: TGTGCCAGCAGCTTGTCTGGAAACACCATATATTTT. The J gene is TRBJ1-3, the V gene TRBV7-9; D unclear. The CDR3 runs 12 residues. V lost 3 bases and J lost 1, with 1 base in between. The germline gives CDR1 SEHNR, CDR2 FQNEAQ (reference sequence).

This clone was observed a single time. Written as DNA, the CDR3 is TGTGCCAGCAGCGCAACCGGGACCACCAGTTCACCCCTCCACTTT. Translated, it gives CASSATGTTSSPLHF. The chain has TRBV9 and TRBJ1-6, with a weak D call TRBD1 (5 bases). The V end was cut by 3 bases, the J end by 9 bases, with 16 bases between. Germline CDR1 is SGDLS and CDR2 is YYNGEE. The CDR3 runs 15 residues. Combining the CDR3 with reference TRBV9 and TRBJ1-6 gives the whole variable domain DSGVTQTPKHLITATGQRVTLRCSPRSGDLSVYWYQQSLDQGLQFLIQYYNGEERAKGNILERFSAQQFPDLHSELNLSSLELGDSALYFCASSATGTTSSPLHFGNGTRLTVT.

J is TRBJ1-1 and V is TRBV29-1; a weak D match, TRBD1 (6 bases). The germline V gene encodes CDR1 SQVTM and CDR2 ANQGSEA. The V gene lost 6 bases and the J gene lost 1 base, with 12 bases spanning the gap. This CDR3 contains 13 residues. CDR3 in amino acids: CSVIQGWNTEAFF. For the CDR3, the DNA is TGCAGCGTGATACAGGGCTGGAACACTGAAGCTTTCTTT.

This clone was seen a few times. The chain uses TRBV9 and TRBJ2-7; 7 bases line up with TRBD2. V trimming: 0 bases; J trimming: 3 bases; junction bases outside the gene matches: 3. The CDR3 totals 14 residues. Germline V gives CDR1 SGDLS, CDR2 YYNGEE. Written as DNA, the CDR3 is TGTGCCAGCAGCGTAGAGGGAGGGATCTACGAGCAGTACTTC. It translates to CASSVEGGIYEQYF.

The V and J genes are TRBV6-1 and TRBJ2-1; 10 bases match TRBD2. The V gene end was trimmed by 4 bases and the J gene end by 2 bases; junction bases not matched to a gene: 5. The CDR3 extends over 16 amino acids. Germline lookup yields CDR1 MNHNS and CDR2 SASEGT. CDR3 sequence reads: CASSGLAGEAYNEQFF. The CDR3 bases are TGTGCCAGCAGTGGACTAGCGGGCGAGGCCTACAATGAGCAGTTCTTC.

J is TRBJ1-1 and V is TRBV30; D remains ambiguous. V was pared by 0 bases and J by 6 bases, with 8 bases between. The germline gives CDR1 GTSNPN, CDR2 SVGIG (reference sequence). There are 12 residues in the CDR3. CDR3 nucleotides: TGTGCCTGGAGTGTACTGGGTCCTGAAGCTTTCTTT. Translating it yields CAWSVLGPEAFF.

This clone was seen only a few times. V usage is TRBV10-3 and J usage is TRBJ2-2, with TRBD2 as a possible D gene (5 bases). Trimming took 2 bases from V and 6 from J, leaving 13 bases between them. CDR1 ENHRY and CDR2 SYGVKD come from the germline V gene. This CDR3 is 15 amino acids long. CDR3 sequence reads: CAISEGLSSAGELFF. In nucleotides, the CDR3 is TGTGCCATCAGTGAGGGACTGTCAAGTGCCGGGGAGCTGTTTTTT.

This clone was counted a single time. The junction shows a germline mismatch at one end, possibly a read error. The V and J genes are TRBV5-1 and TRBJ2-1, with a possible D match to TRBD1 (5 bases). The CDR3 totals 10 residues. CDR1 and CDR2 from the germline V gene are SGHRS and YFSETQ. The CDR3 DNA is TGTCCTAGGGGTCGGGATGAGCAGTTCTTC. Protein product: CPRGRDEQFF.